One and the same sample provided the 21 T cell receptor beta chains below, sequenced in a study of OX40 agonist ivuxolimab in advanced cancers. Sequenced by immunoSEQ multiplex PCR; TCRdb stores in-frame clones only, minus some. Of 70,000 to 90,000 clones in the sample, 81% were seen once. The starting material was CD4+ or CD8+ T cells sorted from blood, obtained in a trial of the OX40 agonist ivuxolimab. Receptors originate from an adult with an advanced solid tumor such as melanoma, head and neck, liver or kidney cancer.

This chain uses TRBV7-9 with TRBJ1-2, with TRBD1 matching 7 bases. The CDR3 runs to 13 residues. The germline V gene encodes CDR1 SEHNR and CDR2 FQNEAQ (reference sequence). The V and J ends lost 1 base and 7 bases, in that order; junction bases with no gene match: 3. This chain's CDR3 is CASSLDGTAGYTF. In DNA form, the CDR3 reads TGTGCCAGCAGCTTAGATGGGACAGCTGGCTACACCTTC.

This clone was counted only a few times. V usage is TRBV7-9 and J usage is TRBJ1-2; possibly TRBD1 for D (5 bases). This CDR3 region has 11 residues. V was clipped by 5 bases and J by 11 bases, with 12 bases between them. Germline V gives CDR1 SEHNR, CDR2 FQNEAQ (reference sequence). This CDR3 is CASSTRDGYTF. In nucleotides, the CDR3 is TGTGCCAGCAGCACCCGGGACGGGTACACCTTC.

The chain employs TRBV29-1 and TRBJ1-5, with 8 positions matching TRBD1. This CDR3 spans 16 amino acids. J gave up 0 bases and V 6 bases, and 10 bases lay outside the gene matches. In germline, CDR1 is SQVTM, CDR2 ANQGSEA. The CDR3 DNA reads TGCAGCGTGACAGGGGAGGGGTTCGATAGCAATCAGCCCCAGCATTTT. Protein sequence: CSVTGEGFDSNQPQHF. Full variable domain (outside the CDR3, taken from reference TRBV29-1 and TRBJ1-5): SAVISQKPSRDICQRGTSLTIQCQVDSQVTMMFWYRQQPGQSLTLIATANQGSEATYESGFVIDKFPISRPNLTFSTLTVSNMSPEDSSIYLCSVTGEGFDSNQPQHFGDGTRLSIL.

The CDR3: CSAKGDTEAFF. CDR3 sequence (DNA): TGCAGTGCTAAGGGAGACACTGAAGCTTTCTTT. The chain recombines TRBV20-1 with TRBJ1-1; D gene unclear. From germline, CDR1 is DFQATT and CDR2 SNEGSKA (reference sequence). The CDR3 covers 11 residues. The V end lost 4 bases, the J end lost 3 bases, and 6 bases lay between the germline ends.

The chain recombines TRBV14 with TRBJ2-7; tentative D call: TRBD1 (5 bases). CDR1 SGHDN and CDR2 FVKESK come from the germline V gene. Between the trimmed V and J ends, which lost 0 bases and 6 bases, there was a span of 18 bases. This CDR3 spans 16 amino acids. As DNA, the CDR3 is TGTGCCAGCAGCCAAGATCTCGGGCAGGGCGGCCTCGAGCAGTACTTC. It codes for CASSQDLGQGGLEQYF.

The chain has TRBV5-1 and TRBJ2-7; 7 bases align to TRBD2. Germline V gene sequence: CDR1 SGHRS, CDR2 YFSETQ. Trimming took 0 bases from V and 6 from J; bases not matched to a gene: 12. The CDR3 runs 16 residues. The CDR3 region has the DNA TGCGCCAGCAGCTTGGCGGGTGGGAGGGCGATGAGCGAGCAGTACTTC. It yields the protein CASSLAGGRAMSEQYF.

The rearrangement uses TRBV6-6 and TRBJ1-3; no clear D. V lost 11 bases and J 8 bases, leaving 13 bases between the germline ends. CDR3 length equals 11 residues. Germline lookup yields CDR1 MNHNY and CDR2 SVGAGI (reference sequence). The CDR3 bases are TGTGCCGTAGGTGCTGGTCACACCATATATTTT. It codes for CAVGAGHTIYF.

This sequence joins TRBV9 and TRBJ2-5, with TRBD1 identical over 7 bases. V lost 2 bases and J lost 2; bases outside the gene matches: 9. Germline loops: CDR1 SGDLS, CDR2 YYNGEE. This CDR3 is 16 amino acids long. Written as DNA, the CDR3 is TGTGCCAGCAGCGTGATGGTCGGGGACAGTCAAGAGACCCAGTACTTC. Translation: CASSVMVGDSQETQYF.

The V and J genes are TRBV11-3 and TRBJ2-7; no definite D call. Germline V CDR1 and CDR2: SGHNT, YENEEA. Trimming cost V 0 bases and J 3 bases, with 9 bases left between them. The CDR3 totals 14 residues. CDR3: CASSLDPQLYEQYF. As DNA, the CDR3 is TGTGCCAGCAGCTTAGATCCCCAACTCTACGAGCAGTACTTC.

This clone was seen a few times. This chain connects TRBV18 to TRBJ1-6; 9 bases line up with TRBD1. Unmatched junction bases numbered 7, after V lost 6 bases and J lost 7 bases. Germline CDR1 is KGHSH and CDR2 is LQKENI. This CDR3 is 15 amino acids long. The CDR3: CASSTGQGTNSPLHF. In DNA, the CDR3 is TGTGCCAGCTCCACGGGACAGGGAACGAATTCACCCCTCCACTTT. The variable domain in full, with the rest retrieved from reference TRBV18 and TRBJ1-6, is NAGVMQNPRHLVRRRGQEARLRCSPMKGHSHVYWYRQLPEEGLKFMVYLQKENIIDESGMPKERFSAEFPKEGPSILRIQQVVRGDSAAYFCASSTGQGTNSPLHFGNGTRLTVT.

This chain joins TRBV6-5 and TRBJ2-1, with D perhaps TRBD1 (5 bases). Trimming removed 0 bases from V and 7 bases from J, with 16 bases in between. This CDR3 comprises 16 residues. Germline assignment: CDR1 MNHEY and CDR2 SVGAGI. The CDR3 nucleotides are TGTGCCAGCAGTTACTCAATCAGAACAGGAGAAAATGAGCAGTTCTTC. It codes for CASSYSIRTGENEQFF.

The CDR3 region is CASSEGWGGPEQETQYF. In nucleotides, the CDR3 is TGTGCCAGCAGCGAGGGGTGGGGAGGGCCGGAGCAAGAGACCCAGTACTTC. This chain connects TRBV9 to TRBJ2-5; 7 positions match TRBD2. The germline V gene has CDR1 SGDLS and CDR2 YYNGEE. Trimming at V came to 3 bases and at J to 2 bases, leaving 13 bases not matched to a gene. CDR3 length equals 17 residues.

DNA of the CDR3: TGTGCCAGCAGCTTAGTAGCGGCAGGGAGAGAGACCCAGTACTTC. Residues: CASSLVAAGRETQYF. This chain joins TRBV7-9 and TRBJ2-5, with D tentatively TRBD2 (6 bases). This CDR3 has 15 amino acids. Per germline, CDR1 SEHNR and CDR2 FQNEAQ (reference sequence). V lost 1 base to trimming and J lost 4 bases, with 13 bases between them.

The chain has TRBV18 and TRBJ1-6; TRBD1 matches at 7 bases. There are 14 residues in the CDR3. V gave up 6 bases and J gave up 9 bases; unmatched junction bases: 8. Germline CDR1 is KGHSH and CDR2 is LQKENI. CDR3 DNA: TGTGCCAGCTCGCCGGACAGGCATTTTTCACCCCTCCACTTT. It translates to CASSPDRHFSPLHF.

The chain joins TRBV2 to TRBJ2-1; no clear D. CDR1 is SNHLY and CDR2 is FYNNEI in the germline V gene. The V end was cut by 1 base, the J end by 8 bases, with 6 bases between. The CDR3 loop spans 12 amino acids. The CDR3 here is CASSEGWDEQFF. CDR3 coding DNA: TGTGCCAGCAGTGAAGGTTGGGATGAGCAGTTCTTC.

This chain joins TRBV7-9 and TRBJ2-7, with 9 bases that match TRBD1. The CDR3 contains 14 residues. The V segment lost 5 bases and the J segment 5 bases; nucleotides outside the gene matches: 7. Germline V gene lookup returns CDR1 SEHNR and CDR2 FQNEAQ (reference sequence). CDR3 sequence: CASSPGTGRDEQYF. The CDR3 DNA is TGTGCCAGCAGCCCCGGGACAGGGCGGGACGAGCAGTACTTC.

The chain recombines TRBV6-5 with TRBJ1-2; D is ambiguous. The V end was cut by 2 bases, the J end by 4 bases, with 14 bases between. Germline V lookup: CDR1 MNHEY, CDR2 SVGAGI. The CDR3 runs to 15 residues. CDR3 loop: CASSYAAGYLYGYTF. The CDR3 nucleotides are TGTGCCAGCAGTTACGCCGCAGGCTATCTCTATGGCTACACCTTC.

The chain joins TRBV18 to TRBJ2-1, with D maybe TRBD2 (5 bases). Germline assignment: CDR1 KGHSH and CDR2 LQKENI. The CDR3 spans 14 residues. V dropped 8 bases and J dropped 0 bases, with 11 bases sitting between them. CDR3 sequence (DNA): TGTGCCAGCGCCAGCGGCTACTCCTACAATGAGCAGTTCTTC. Its protein is CASASGYSYNEQFF.

The rearrangement uses TRBV28 and TRBJ1-2; D ambiguous. CDR3 length equals 11 residues. Trimming took off 7 bases at V and 5 bases at J, with 8 bases between the two ends. The V gene's germline CDR1 is MDHEN and CDR2 SYDVKM. CDR3 in amino acids: CASNVGYGYTF. In nucleotides, the CDR3 is TGTGCCAGCAACGTCGGGTATGGCTACACCTTC.

The chain recombines TRBV5-1 with TRBJ2-2; D might be TRBD1 (6 bases). The V gene lost 0 bases and the J gene lost 13 bases, with 13 bases spanning the gap. The V gene's germline CDR1 is SGHRS and CDR2 YFSETQ. CDR3 length: 13 amino acids. CDR3 region: CASSLEAGVTLFF. The DNA for the CDR3 is TGCGCCAGCAGCTTGGAGGCAGGGGTGACGCTGTTTTTT.

The chain has TRBV27 and TRBJ2-1, with TRBD2 identical over 8 bases. The CDR3 totals 17 residues. Germline V gives CDR1 MNHEY, CDR2 SMNVEV (reference sequence). J was trimmed by 7 bases and V by 2 bases; bases with no gene match: 13. CDR3 nucleotide sequence: TGTGCCAGCAGTTTACGACCGGGAGGGCCGGTTAAGAATGAGCAGTTCTTC. Its protein is CASSLRPGGPVKNEQFF.